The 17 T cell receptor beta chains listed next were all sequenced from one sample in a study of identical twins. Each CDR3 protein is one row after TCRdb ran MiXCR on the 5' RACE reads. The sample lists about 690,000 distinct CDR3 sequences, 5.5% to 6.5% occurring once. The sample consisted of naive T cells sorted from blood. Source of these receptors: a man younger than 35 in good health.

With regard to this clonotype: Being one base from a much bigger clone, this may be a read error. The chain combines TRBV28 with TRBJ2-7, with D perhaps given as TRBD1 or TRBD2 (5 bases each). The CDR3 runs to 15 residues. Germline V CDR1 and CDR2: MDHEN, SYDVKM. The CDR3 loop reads CASRLTGTDPYKQYF. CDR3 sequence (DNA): TGTGCCAGCAGGCTGACCGGGACGGACCCCTACAAGCAGTACTTC.

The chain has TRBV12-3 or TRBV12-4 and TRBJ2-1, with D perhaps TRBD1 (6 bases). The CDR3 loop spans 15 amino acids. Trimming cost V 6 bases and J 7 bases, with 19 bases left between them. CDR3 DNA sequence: TGTGCCAGCAGCAGGATGAACAGGGCCCGGAATGAGCAGTTCTTC. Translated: CASSRMNRARNEQFF.

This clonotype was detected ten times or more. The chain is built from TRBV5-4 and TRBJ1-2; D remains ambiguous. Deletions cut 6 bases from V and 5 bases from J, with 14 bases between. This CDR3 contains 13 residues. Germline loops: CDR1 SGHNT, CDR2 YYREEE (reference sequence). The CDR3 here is CASIKSAQYGYTF. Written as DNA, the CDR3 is TGTGCCAGCATCAAGTCCGCGCAGTATGGCTACACCTTC.

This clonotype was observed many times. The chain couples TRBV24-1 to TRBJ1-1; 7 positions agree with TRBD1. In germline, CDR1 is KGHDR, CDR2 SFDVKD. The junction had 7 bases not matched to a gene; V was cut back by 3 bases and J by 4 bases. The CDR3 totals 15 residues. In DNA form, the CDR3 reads TGTGCCACCAGTGATCGGGCAGGGGGTAGCACTGAAGCTTTCTTT. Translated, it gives CATSDRAGGSTEAFF.

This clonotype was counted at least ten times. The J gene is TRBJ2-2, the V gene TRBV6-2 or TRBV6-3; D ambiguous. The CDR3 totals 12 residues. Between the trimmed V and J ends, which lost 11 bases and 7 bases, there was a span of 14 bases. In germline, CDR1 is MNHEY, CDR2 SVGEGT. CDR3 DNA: TGTGCCTCCCAAACGATCGGCGGGGAGCTGTTTTTT. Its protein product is CASQTIGGELFF.

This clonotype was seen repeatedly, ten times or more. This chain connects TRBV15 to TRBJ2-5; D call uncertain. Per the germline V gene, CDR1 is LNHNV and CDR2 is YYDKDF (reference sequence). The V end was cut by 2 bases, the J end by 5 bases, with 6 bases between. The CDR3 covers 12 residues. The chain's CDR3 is CATSRLYETQYF. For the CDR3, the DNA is TGTGCCACCAGCAGACTGTATGAGACCCAGTACTTC.

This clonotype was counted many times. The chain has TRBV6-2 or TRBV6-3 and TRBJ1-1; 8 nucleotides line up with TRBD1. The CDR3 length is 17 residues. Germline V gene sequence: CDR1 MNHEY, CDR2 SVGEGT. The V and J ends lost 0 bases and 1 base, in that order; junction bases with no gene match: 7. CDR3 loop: CASSYSGRGLSNTEAFF. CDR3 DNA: TGTGCCAGCAGTTACTCGGGCAGGGGGCTGTCGAACACTGAAGCTTTCTTT.

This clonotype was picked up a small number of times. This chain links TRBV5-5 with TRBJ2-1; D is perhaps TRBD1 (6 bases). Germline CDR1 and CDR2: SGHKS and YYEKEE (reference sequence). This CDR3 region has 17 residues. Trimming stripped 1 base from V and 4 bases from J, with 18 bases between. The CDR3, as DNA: TGTGCCAGCAGCTTGATTGGTAGACAGGCCCCATACAATGAGCAGTTCTTC. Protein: CASSLIGRQAPYNEQFF.

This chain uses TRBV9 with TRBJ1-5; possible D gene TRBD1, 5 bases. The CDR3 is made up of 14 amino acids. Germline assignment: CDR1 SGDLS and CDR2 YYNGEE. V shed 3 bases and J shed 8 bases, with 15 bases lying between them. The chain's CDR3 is CASSDGGKAKPQHF. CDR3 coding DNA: TGTGCCAGCAGCGACGGGGGGAAAGCCAAGCCCCAGCATTTT.

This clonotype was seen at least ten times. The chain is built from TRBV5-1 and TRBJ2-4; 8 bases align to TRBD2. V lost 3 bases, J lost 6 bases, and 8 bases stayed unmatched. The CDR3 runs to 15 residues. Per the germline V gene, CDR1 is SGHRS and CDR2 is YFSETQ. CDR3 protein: CASSSGGDEGNIQYF. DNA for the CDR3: TGCGCCAGCAGCTCGGGAGGGGATGAGGGAAACATTCAGTACTTC.

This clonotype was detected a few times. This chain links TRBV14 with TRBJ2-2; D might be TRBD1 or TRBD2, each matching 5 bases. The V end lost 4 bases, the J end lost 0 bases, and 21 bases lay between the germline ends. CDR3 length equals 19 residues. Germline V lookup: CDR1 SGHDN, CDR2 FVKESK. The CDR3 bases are TGTGCCAGCAGCCGCCGCGAGGGGTCTTGGACCGCGAACACCGGGGAGCTGTTTTTT. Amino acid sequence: CASSRREGSWTANTGELFF.

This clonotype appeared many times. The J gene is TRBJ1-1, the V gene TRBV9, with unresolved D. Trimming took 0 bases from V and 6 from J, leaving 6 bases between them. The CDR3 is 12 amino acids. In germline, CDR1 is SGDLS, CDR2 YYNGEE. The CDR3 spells CASSVVSAEAFF. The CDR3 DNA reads TGTGCCAGCAGCGTAGTCTCCGCTGAAGCTTTCTTT.

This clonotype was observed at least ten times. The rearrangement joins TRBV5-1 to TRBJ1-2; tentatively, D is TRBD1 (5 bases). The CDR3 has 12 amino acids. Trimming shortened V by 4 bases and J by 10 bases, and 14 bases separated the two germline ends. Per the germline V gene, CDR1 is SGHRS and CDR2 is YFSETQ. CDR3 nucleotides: TGCGCCAGCAGCCCTGACAGAAACTCCTACACCTTC. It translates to CASSPDRNSYTF.

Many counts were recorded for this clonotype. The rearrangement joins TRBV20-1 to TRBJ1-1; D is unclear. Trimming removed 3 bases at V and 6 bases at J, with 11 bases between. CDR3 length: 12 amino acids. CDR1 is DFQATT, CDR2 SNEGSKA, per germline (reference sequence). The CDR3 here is CSARKPSAEAFF. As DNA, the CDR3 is TGCAGTGCTAGGAAGCCATCGGCTGAAGCTTTCTTT.

CDR3 residues: CASSIPTWDRGLGETQYF. The CDR3 DNA follows: TGTGCCAGTAGTATACCGACGTGGGACAGGGGACTTGGGGAGACCCAGTACTTC. The chain uses TRBV19 and TRBJ2-5, with 10 bases lining up with TRBD1. The V segment lost 2 bases and the J segment 5 bases; nucleotides outside the gene matches: 14. Germline CDR1 reads LNHDA; CDR2 reads SQIVND (reference sequence). The CDR3 loop spans 18 amino acids.

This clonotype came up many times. As DNA, the CDR3 is TGCAGCGTTGTACACGACGGGACCCAGTACTTC. This translates into CSVVHDGTQYF. This chain connects TRBV29-1 to TRBJ2-5; the D is unclear. With 4 bases removed from V and 7 bases from J, the gap between germline ends came to 10 bases. The germline V gene encodes CDR1 SQVTM and CDR2 ANQGSEA. There are 11 residues in the CDR3.

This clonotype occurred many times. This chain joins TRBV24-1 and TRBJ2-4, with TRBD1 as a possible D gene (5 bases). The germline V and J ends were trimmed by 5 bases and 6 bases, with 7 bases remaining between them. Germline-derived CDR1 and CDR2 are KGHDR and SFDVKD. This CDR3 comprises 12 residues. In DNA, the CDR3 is TGTGCCACCAGTGCAGGGTCAAACATTCAGTACTTC. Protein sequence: CATSAGSNIQYF.